The sample holds many counts of the clone carrying this T cell receptor beta chain. Its antigen remains unknown. Alongside a J-beta primer mix, a sample-barcoded 5' primer served in a second PCR lasting roughly 7 to 11 cycles. TCRdb called the 5' RACE reads again in MiXCR, with one record for every CDR3 protein. The table records 800,000 to 950,000 distinct CDR3 sequences, 29% of them present only once. The sample is drawn from a study of blood T cells in healthy people across ages. Study-level results: Per-million-T-cell TCR beta diversity fell roughly linearly with age.

The germline V and J ends were trimmed by 5 bases and 1 base, with 8 bases remaining between them. Germline CDR1 is MDHEN and CDR2 is SYDVKM. There are 13 residues in the CDR3. Separately, the same data were catalogued under a study of T cells of mothers and their children. That paper notes: The donor cohort consisted of three healthy Caucasian mothers and their six children.

This sequence joins TRBV28 and TRBJ1-2; D not resolved. Material: blood. The clonotype originates from a woman in her forties in good health. The CDR3 DNA sequence: TGTGCCAGCAGTGCCAGACATAACTATGGCTACACCTTC. Translating gives CASSARHNYGYTF.